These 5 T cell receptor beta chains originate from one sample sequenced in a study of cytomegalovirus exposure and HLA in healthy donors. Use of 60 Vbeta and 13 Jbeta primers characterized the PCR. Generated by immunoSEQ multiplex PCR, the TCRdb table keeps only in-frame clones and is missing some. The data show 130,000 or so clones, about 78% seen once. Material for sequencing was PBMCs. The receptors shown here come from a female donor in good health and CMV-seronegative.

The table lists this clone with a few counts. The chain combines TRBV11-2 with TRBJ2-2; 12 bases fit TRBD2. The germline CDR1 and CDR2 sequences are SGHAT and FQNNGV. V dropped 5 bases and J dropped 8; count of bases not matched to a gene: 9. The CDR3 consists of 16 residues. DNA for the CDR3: TGTGCCAGCAGCCCCTCTAGCGGGAGGGCCGGAGGGGAGCTGTTTTTT. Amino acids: CASSPSSGRAGGELFF.

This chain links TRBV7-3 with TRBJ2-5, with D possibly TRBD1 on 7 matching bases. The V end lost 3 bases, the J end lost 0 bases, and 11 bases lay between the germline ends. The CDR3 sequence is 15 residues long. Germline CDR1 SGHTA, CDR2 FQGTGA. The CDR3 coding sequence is TGTGCCAGCAGCTTTCAGGGGGGCTACCAAGAGACCCAGTACTTC. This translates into CASSFQGGYQETQYF. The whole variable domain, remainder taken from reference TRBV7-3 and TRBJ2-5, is GAGVSQTPSNKVTEKGKYVELRCDPISGHTALYWYRQSLGQGPEFLIYFQGTGAADDSGLPNDRFFAVRPEGSVSTLKIQRTERGDSAVYLCASSFQGGYQETQYFGPGTRLLVL.

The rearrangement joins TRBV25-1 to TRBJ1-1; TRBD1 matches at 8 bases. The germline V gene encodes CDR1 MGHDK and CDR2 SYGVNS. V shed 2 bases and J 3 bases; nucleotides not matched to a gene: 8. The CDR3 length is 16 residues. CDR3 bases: TGTGCCAGCAGTGAAGGGGGCAGGGGGCGAGACACTGAAGCTTTCTTT. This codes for CASSEGGRGRDTEAFF.

CDR3 nucleotides: TGTGCCAGCAGCTTGCTGGGACAGCTGAACACCGGGGAGCTGTTTTTT. Translated, it gives CASSLLGQLNTGELFF. The V gene is TRBV5-6, the J gene TRBJ2-2; 7 bases line up with TRBD1. Germline CDR1 and CDR2: SGHDT and YYEEEE. CDR3 length: 16 residues. Trimming at V came to 1 base and at J to 1 base, leaving 4 bases not matched to a gene.

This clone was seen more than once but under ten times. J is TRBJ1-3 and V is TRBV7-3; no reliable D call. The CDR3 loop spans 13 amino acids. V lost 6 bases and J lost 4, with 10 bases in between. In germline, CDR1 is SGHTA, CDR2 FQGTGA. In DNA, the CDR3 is TGTGCCAGCAGTAGAGGTTGGGGAAACACCATATATTTT. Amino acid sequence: CASSRGWGNTIYF. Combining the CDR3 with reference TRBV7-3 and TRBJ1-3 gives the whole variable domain GAGVSQTPSNKVTEKGKYVELRCDPISGHTALYWYRQSLGQGPEFLIYFQGTGAADDSGLPNDRFFAVRPEGSVSTLKIQRTERGDSAVYLCASSRGWGNTIYFGEGSWLTVV.